This T cell receptor (beta chain) was captured in a study of OX40 agonist ivuxolimab in advanced cancers. General study results and limits: Low clonal expansion, among the lowest seen, marked partial responders at 0.1-3.0 mg/kg.

Clones were sequenced by immunoSEQ multiplex PCR, and TCRdb holds only the in-frame ones, with some missing. The table records 120,000 or so clones, roughly 90% of them present only once. For this clone: Its antigen is unidentified.

This CDR3 region has 13 residues. Germline V gives CDR1 KGHSH, CDR2 LQKENI. V shed 1 base and J shed 4 bases, with 7 bases lying between them. The chain has TRBV18 and TRBJ1-2; D is possibly TRBD1 (6 bases). The TCR sequence derives from an adult with an advanced solid tumor such as melanoma, head and neck, liver or kidney cancer. The sample was CD4+ or CD8+ T cells sorted from blood, taken in a trial of the OX40 agonist ivuxolimab. The CDR3, as DNA: TGTGCCAGCTCACCACGGGACACCTATGGCTACACCTTC. This gives the protein CASSPRDTYGYTF.